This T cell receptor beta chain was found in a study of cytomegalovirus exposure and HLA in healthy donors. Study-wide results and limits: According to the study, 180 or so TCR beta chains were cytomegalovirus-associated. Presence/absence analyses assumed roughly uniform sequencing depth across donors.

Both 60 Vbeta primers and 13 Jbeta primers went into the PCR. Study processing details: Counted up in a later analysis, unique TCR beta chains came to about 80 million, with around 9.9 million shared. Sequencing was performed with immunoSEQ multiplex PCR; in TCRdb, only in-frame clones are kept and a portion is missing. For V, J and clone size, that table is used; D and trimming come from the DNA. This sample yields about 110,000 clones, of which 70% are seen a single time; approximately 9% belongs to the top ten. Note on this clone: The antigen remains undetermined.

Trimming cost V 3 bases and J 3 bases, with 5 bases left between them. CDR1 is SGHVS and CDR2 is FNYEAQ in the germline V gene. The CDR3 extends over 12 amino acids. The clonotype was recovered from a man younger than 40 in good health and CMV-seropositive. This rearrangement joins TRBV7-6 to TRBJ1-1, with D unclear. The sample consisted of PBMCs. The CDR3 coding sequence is TGTGCCAGCAGCTTGGAGTACACTGAAGCTTTCTTT. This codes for CASSLEYTEAFF.